Listed here are 27 T cell receptor beta chains from one sample, sequenced in a study of shared clonotypes between healthy human individuals. Data came from immunoSEQ multiplex PCR; TCRdb stores just in-frame clones and leaves some out. The repertoire has 400,000 to 600,000 clones, approximately 95% of them found once; the top ten carry 0.064%. The sequencing sample was made of naive CD4+ T cells sorted from blood. Subset specified: CD45RA+ positively selected. These receptors were obtained from a woman aged 25 to 45 in good health.

The rearrangement links TRBV15 to TRBJ1-5, with D perhaps matching TRBD1 (5 bases). Trimming left V 5 bases short and J 0 bases short, with 11 bases between. CDR3 length equals 15 residues. Germline values: CDR1 LNHNV, CDR2 YYDKDF (reference sequence). CDR3 DNA sequence: TGTGCCACCAGCTTAGTAAGGGGTAGCAATCAGCCCCAGCATTTT. Translation gives CATSLVRGSNQPQHF.

The chain links TRBV5-1 to TRBJ1-1, with D possibly TRBD1 on 5 matching bases. This CDR3 is built from 13 residues. Trimming took off 5 bases at V and 1 base at J, with 9 bases between the two ends. Germline-derived CDR1 and CDR2 are SGHRS and YFSETQ. For the CDR3, the DNA is TGCGCCAGCAGAATCGGGGGGAACACTGAAGCTTTCTTT. Its protein is CASRIGGNTEAFF.

In this sample, this clone turned up once. The V gene is TRBV9, the J gene TRBJ1-2; 7 bases align to TRBD1. The germline V gene has CDR1 SGDLS and CDR2 YYNGEE. V lost 4 bases, J lost 7 bases, and 10 bases stayed unmatched. CDR3 length: 14 amino acids. CDR3 loop: CASSPRQTGVGYTF. In nucleotides, the CDR3 is TGTGCCAGCAGCCCTAGGCAAACAGGGGTTGGCTACACCTTC.

This chain joins TRBV15 and TRBJ2-6; D is possibly TRBD1 (6 bases). The V gene lost 1 base and the J gene lost 0 bases, with 10 bases spanning the gap. Per the germline V gene, CDR1 is LNHNV and CDR2 is YYDKDF (reference sequence). The length of the CDR3 is 17 residues. CDR3 amino acids: CATSRGQVLSGANVLTF. The CDR3 coding sequence is TGTGCCACCAGCAGAGGACAGGTTCTCTCTGGGGCCAACGTCCTGACTTTC.

The chain employs TRBV19 and TRBJ2-2; D is perhaps TRBD1 (5 bases). Trimming cost V 0 bases and J 1 base, with 12 bases left between them. There are 17 residues in the CDR3. Germline-derived CDR1 and CDR2 are LNHDA and SQIVND (reference sequence). CDR3 nucleotide sequence: TGTGCCAGTAGTATAGATCGCAGGGTTCGGAACACCGGGGAGCTGTTTTTT. Translated: CASSIDRRVRNTGELFF. The variable domain in full, with the rest retrieved from reference TRBV19 and TRBJ2-2, is DGGITQSPKYLFRKEGQNVTLSCEQNLNHDAMYWYRQDPGQGLRLIYYSQIVNDFQKGDIAEGYSVSREKKESFPLTVTSAQKNPTAFYLCASSIDRRVRNTGELFFGEGSRLTVL.

V gene TRBV28 combines with J gene TRBJ2-1, with 11 bases fitting TRBD2. Germline V gene sequence: CDR1 MDHEN, CDR2 SYDVKM. CDR3 length: 18 amino acids. V was pared by 1 base and J by 6 bases, with 11 bases of the junction left unmatched. CDR3 region: CASSLSLTSGRWVNEQFF. The CDR3 DNA reads as TGTGCCAGCAGTTTATCCCTAACTAGCGGGAGATGGGTCAATGAGCAGTTCTTC. The whole variable domain, filled in from reference TRBV28 and TRBJ2-1, reads DVKVTQSSRYLVKRTGEKVFLECVQDMDHENMFWYRQDPGLGLRLIYFSYDVKMKEKGDIPEGYSVSREKKERFSLILESASTNQTSMYLCASSLSLTSGRWVNEQFFGPGTRLTVL.

The chain combines TRBV29-1 with TRBJ2-3; 8 bases are a match to TRBD1. The CDR3 has 14 amino acids. With V trimmed by 3 bases and J by 0 bases, 2 bases remained unmatched. CDR1 SQVTM and CDR2 ANQGSEA come from the germline V gene. As DNA, the CDR3 is TGCAGCGTTGATCAGGGGGCTAGCACAGATACGCAGTATTTT. It is translated as CSVDQGASTDTQYF.

The chain recombines TRBV6-1 with TRBJ1-2; maybe TRBD1 (6 bases). The CDR3 has 13 amino acids. Germline V gene sequence: CDR1 MNHNS, CDR2 SASEGT. Trimming removed 9 bases at V and 3 bases at J, with 14 bases between. The CDR3 DNA reads TGTGCCAGTCAAGGGGGGGGCGACTATGGCTACACCTTC. Its translation is CASQGGGDYGYTF.

The rearrangement links TRBV10-3 to TRBJ1-5, with D possibly TRBD1 on 5 matching bases. The CDR3 is made up of 18 amino acids. Trimming took 0 bases from V and 9 from J, leaving 24 bases between them. CDR1 and CDR2 from the germline V gene are ENHRY and SYGVKD. The chain's CDR3 is CAISESGTHAGQVSPQHF. CDR3 DNA sequence: TGTGCCATCAGTGAGTCAGGGACGCACGCAGGGCAAGTTTCGCCCCAGCATTTT.

V and J are TRBV2 and TRBJ2-4; D might be TRBD2 (5 bases). CDR3 length: 16 residues. Germline V gene sequence: CDR1 SNHLY, CDR2 FYNNEI. Trimming took 3 bases from V and 1 from J, leaving 13 bases between them. In nucleotides, the CDR3 is TGTGCCAGCAGTGACCAAAACACGGGGGCCAAAAACATTCAGTACTTC. Translation: CASSDQNTGAKNIQYF. Drawing the rest from reference TRBV2 and TRBJ2-4, the complete variable domain is EPEVTQTPSHQVTQMGQEVILRCVPISNHLYFYWYRQILGQKVEFLVSFYNNEISEKSEIFDDQFSVERPDGSNFTLKIRSTKLEDSAMYFCASSDQNTGAKNIQYFGAGTRLSVL.

This clone was counted once. The gene calls are TRBV28 and TRBJ2-7; 8 nucleotides align to TRBD1. Per germline, CDR1 MDHEN and CDR2 SYDVKM. With V trimmed by 6 bases and J by 3 bases, 10 bases remained unmatched. The CDR3 contains 15 residues. The CDR3 DNA reads as TGTGCCAGCAGCAACGTCGGACAGGGATACTACGAGCAGTACTTC. Protein sequence: CASSNVGQGYYEQYF. The full variable domain, completed using reference TRBV28 and TRBJ2-7, is DVKVTQSSRYLVKRTGEKVFLECVQDMDHENMFWYRQDPGLGLRLIYFSYDVKMKEKGDIPEGYSVSREKKERFSLILESASTNQTSMYLCASSNVGQGYYEQYFGPGTRLTVT.

This clone was observed a handful of times. This chain connects TRBV28 to TRBJ1-2; TRBD1 aligns across 12 bases. CDR1 MDHEN and CDR2 SYDVKM come from the germline V gene. The CDR3 has 14 residues. V shed 6 bases, J shed 8 bases, and the junction held 7 bases outside the gene matches. The CDR3 protein is CASSRDRGLQGYTF. Here the CDR3 DNA reads TGTGCCAGCAGCCGGGACAGGGGGCTCCAGGGCTACACCTTC.

CDR3 amino acids: CASSLLQGMGYGYTF. As DNA, the CDR3 is TGTGCCAGCAGCCTACTCCAGGGGATGGGCTATGGCTACACCTTC. This chain connects TRBV11-1 to TRBJ1-2; D is possibly TRBD1 (6 bases). Trimming removed 5 bases at V and 4 bases at J, with 17 bases between. Germline lookup yields CDR1 SGHAT and CDR2 FQDESV (reference sequence). This CDR3 has 15 residues.

The V and J genes are TRBV27 and TRBJ2-2, with TRBD2 matching over 7 bases. V gave up 5 bases and J gave up 0 bases; unmatched junction bases: 6. Germline loops: CDR1 MNHEY, CDR2 SMNVEV (reference sequence). This CDR3 has 16 amino acids. The CDR3 DNA reads TGTGCCAGCAGTCGCGGCGCGGGGGCGAACACCGGGGAGCTGTTTTTT. It translates to CASSRGAGANTGELFF.

This CDR3 reads CASSLVDSYTEAFF. In DNA, the CDR3 is TGCGCCAGCAGCTTGGTAGACAGCTACACTGAAGCTTTCTTT. V and J are TRBV5-1 and TRBJ1-1, with D possibly matching TRBD1 (5 bases). Trimming shortened V by 0 bases and J by 3 bases, and 9 bases separated the two germline ends. The CDR3 is made up of 14 amino acids. CDR1 and CDR2 from the germline V gene are SGHRS and YFSETQ.

The chain couples TRBV6-1 to TRBJ2-2; 8 nucleotides line up with TRBD1. The CDR3 is 16 amino acids. V shed 3 bases, J shed 0 bases, and the junction held 3 bases outside the gene matches. CDR1 and CDR2 (germline): MNHNS, SASEGT. The CDR3 bases are TGTGCCAGCAGTGAGGGGACAGGCGCGAACACCGGGGAGCTGTTTTTT. This translates into CASSEGTGANTGELFF.

The chain combines TRBV28 with TRBJ2-3, with D perhaps matching TRBD2 (5 bases). This CDR3 contains 13 residues. In germline, CDR1 is MDHEN, CDR2 SYDVKM. Trimming cost V 6 bases and J 4 bases, with 11 bases left between them. DNA of the CDR3: TGTGCCAGCAGGACTACCGACCCAGATACGCAGTATTTT. Amino acid sequence: CASRTTDPDTQYF.

V and J are TRBV19 and TRBJ1-1; the D gene is possibly TRBD1 (5 bases). Trimming shortened V by 3 bases and J by 1 base, and 12 bases separated the two germline ends. The CDR3 has 15 amino acids. The V gene's germline CDR1 is LNHDA and CDR2 SQIVND (reference sequence). For the CDR3, the DNA is TGTGCCAGTAGTATTGGGGAGGGACCGAACACTGAAGCTTTCTTT. Residues: CASSIGEGPNTEAFF. Full variable domain (outside the CDR3, taken from reference TRBV19 and TRBJ1-1): DGGITQSPKYLFRKEGQNVTLSCEQNLNHDAMYWYRQDPGQGLRLIYYSQIVNDFQKGDIAEGYSVSREKKESFPLTVTSAQKNPTAFYLCASSIGEGPNTEAFFGQGTRLTVV.

The CDR3 DNA follows: TGTGCCAGCAGCCAAGATGTTAGCGTAAGCACAGATACGCAGTATTTT. As protein: CASSQDVSVSTDTQYF. The chain joins TRBV4-2 to TRBJ2-3; a possible D gene is TRBD2 (5 bases). CDR3 length: 16 amino acids. The V end lost 0 bases, the J end lost 0 bases, and 10 bases lay between the germline ends. CDR1 and CDR2 from the germline V gene are LGHNA and YNFKEQ.

This chain joins TRBV2 and TRBJ1-6; unclear D gene. The germline gives CDR1 SNHLY, CDR2 FYNNEI. The CDR3 length is 15 residues. V gave up 7 bases and J gave up 1 base, with 11 bases separating them. CDR3 protein: CASIAGLSYNSPLHF. The CDR3 DNA reads TGTGCCAGCATTGCAGGTCTTTCCTATAATTCACCCCTCCACTTT.

The chain combines TRBV27 with TRBJ1-3; 9 nucleotides agree with TRBD1. The germline CDR1 and CDR2 sequences are MNHEY and SMNVEV (reference sequence). Trimming cost V 7 bases and J 8 bases; bases outside gene matches: 24. The CDR3 is 19 amino acids. Here the CDR3 DNA reads TGTGCCAGCAAACCTTATACCGGTACCACGGGACAGGGTAGAGACACCATATATTTT. Translation: CASKPYTGTTGQGRDTIYF.

This chain connects TRBV12-5 to TRBJ1-4, with TRBD1 matching over 7 bases. V gave up 5 bases and J gave up 6 bases; unmatched junction bases: 9. The germline V gene encodes CDR1 LGHNT and CDR2 FRNRAP. The CDR3 has 15 residues. The CDR3 is CASGPTRDSYEKLFF. CDR3 sequence (DNA): TGTGCTAGTGGTCCTACCCGGGACAGCTATGAAAAACTGTTTTTT.

CDR3 residues: CASSRVAGLTDTQYF. The CDR3 DNA sequence: TGCGCCAGCAGCAGGGTAGCGGGCCTCACAGATACGCAGTATTTT. The chain combines TRBV5-1 with TRBJ2-3; TRBD2 matches at 7 bases. The CDR3 is made up of 15 amino acids. The junction had 7 bases not matched to a gene; V was cut back by 4 bases and J by 2 bases. Germline values: CDR1 SGHRS, CDR2 YFSETQ.

V gene TRBV19 combines with J gene TRBJ2-3; D possibly matches TRBD1 or TRBD2 (6 bases each). Trimming cost V 3 bases and J 0 bases, with 13 bases left between them. CDR1 and CDR2 from the germline V gene are LNHDA and SQIVND (reference sequence). This CDR3 has 16 amino acids. The CDR3 reads CASSIGGGPSTDTQYF. In nucleotides, the CDR3 is TGTGCCAGTAGTATCGGAGGGGGACCTAGCACAGATACGCAGTATTTT.

On this clone itself: The sample contains more than one DNA sequence encoding this CDR3. The chain recombines TRBV28 with TRBJ1-1; TRBD1 aligns across 8 bases. The CDR3 runs to 13 residues. The J segment lost 5 bases and the V segment lost 6 bases, leaving 5 bases of the junction unmatched. Germline V gene lookup returns CDR1 MDHEN and CDR2 SYDVKM. In DNA, the CDR3 is TGTGCCAGCAGGCAGGGGGCTCGAACTGAAGCTTTCTTT. It encodes CASRQGARTEAFF.

CDR3 amino acids: CASSQDFISGRPPLSHEQYF. As DNA, the CDR3 is TGTGCCAGCAGCCAAGATTTCATTAGCGGGAGGCCCCCTCTTTCCCACGAGCAGTACTTC. The chain links TRBV14 to TRBJ2-7; 10 nucleotides match TRBD2. The V segment lost 0 bases and the J segment 5 bases; nucleotides outside the gene matches: 19. The germline gives CDR1 SGHDN, CDR2 FVKESK. This CDR3 has 20 residues.

This rearrangement joins TRBV5-1 to TRBJ2-5; D may be TRBD1 (6 bases). The assigned J gene may be wrong: the sequence end matches TRBJ2-7 better. The CDR3 covers 15 residues. CDR1 SGHRS and CDR2 YFSETQ come from the germline V gene. The CDR3 nucleotides are TGCGCCAGCAGCCCGGCGACAGGAAACTTCTACGAGCAGTACTTC. Its protein is CASSPATGNFYEQYF.